This T cell receptor (beta chain) was identified during a study of vaccination and CD4 T cells after COVID-19. Overall study: Spike peptides, overlapping and drawn from SARS-CoV-2, HCoV-NL63, HCoV-OC43 and HCoV-229E, were used to stimulate cells. Cultures acting as controls obtained a CEFX pool, an HIV-1 Nef pool, or no peptide.

CDR3 size: 12 residues. CDR1 is KGHDR, CDR2 SFDVKD, per germline. V was cut by 5 bases and J by 10 bases, with 11 bases left in between. A note on this clonotype: Its target is not known.

Oncomine TCR Beta short-read sequencing was applied to DNA from cultured CD4+ T cells. In this case, cultured CD4+ T cells provided the extracted genomic DNA. Each CDR3 protein is one row after TCRdb ran MiXCR on the PCR reads. Altogether about 16,000 distinct CDR3 sequences are present, 35% being singletons, with the ten largest covering approximately 14%. Regarding treatment: approximately nine-day PBMC culture with coronavirus spike peptide pools or control peptides (ViraFEST assay). Positive PCR tests dated from March to December 2020, predating US Alpha, Beta and Delta variants. The source is a human donor with COVID-19. The gene calls are TRBV24-1 and TRBJ2-1; D is ambiguous. The specimen was cultured CD4+ T cells from blood. CDR3 protein: CATSAEGREQFF. CDR3 coding DNA: TGTGCCACCAGTGCCGAAGGCCGGGAGCAGTTCTTC.